In its sample, the clone carrying this T cell receptor beta chain was seen a few times. The antigen is not known. TCRdb redid the calling of the RT-PCR reads with MiXCR, one entry per CDR3 protein. The sample carries fewer than 650,000 distinct CDR3 sequences, roughly 13% recorded once. This sample is part of a study of response to subunit inactivated influenza vaccine. General study results and limits: A suggestion made by the authors is that each seasonal influenza vaccination recruits few new T cells.

There are 15 residues in the CDR3. Trimming pared 0 bases from V and 4 bases from J, leaving 12 bases between. Germline V gene lookup returns CDR1 DFQATT and CDR2 SNEGSKA (reference sequence). This TCR was sampled from a man aged 45-65 years who received an inactivated influenza vaccine. This chain uses TRBV20-1 with TRBJ1-4; no clear D. The sequences come from PBMCs from blood, collected roughly 6 weeks after vaccination. The CDR3 bases are TGCAGTGCTAGAGATTGGTCGGGAGTTAATGAAAAACTGTTTTTT. Its translation is CSARDWSGVNEKLFF.